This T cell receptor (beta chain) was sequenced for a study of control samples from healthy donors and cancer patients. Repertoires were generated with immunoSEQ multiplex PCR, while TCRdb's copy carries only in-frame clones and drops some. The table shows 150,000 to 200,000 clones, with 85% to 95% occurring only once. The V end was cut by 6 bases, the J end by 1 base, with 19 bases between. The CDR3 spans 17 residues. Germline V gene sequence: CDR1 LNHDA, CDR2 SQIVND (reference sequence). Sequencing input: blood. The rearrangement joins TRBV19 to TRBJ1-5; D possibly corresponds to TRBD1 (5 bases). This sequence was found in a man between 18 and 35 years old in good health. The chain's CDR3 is CASSPGWGGVSNQPQHF. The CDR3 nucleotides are TGTGCCAGTAGCCCGGGATGGGGGGGGGTAAGCAATCAGCCCCAGCATTTT.